The T cell receptor (beta chain) under discussion was sequenced for a study of T cell responses to AZD1222 COVID-19 vaccine. General observations from the study: Vaccine-associated CD4 TCRs ranged over spike, dominating at 160-218 and 743-854. Donors were mostly white British, more females; clonal diversity possibly underestimated.

The germline V gene has CDR1 MDHEN and CDR2 SYDVKM. The germline V and J ends were trimmed by 8 bases and 7 bases, with 17 bases remaining between them. The CDR3 loop spans 13 amino acids. The table came from immunoSEQ multiplex PCR; TCRdb's copy has only in-frame clones and leaves some out. The repertoire consists of around 130,000 clones, with roughly 89% occurring once and the leading ten covering around 7.6%. A note on this clone: The antigen remains unidentified.

The receptor was derived from an adult who received the MenACWY meningococcal vaccine as a control. Sequences were derived from peripheral blood, sampled 28 days after the second dose of the MenACWY control vaccine. The J gene is TRBJ1-2, the V gene TRBV28; D unclear. The CDR3 loop is CASAKASLAGYTF. The CDR3 bases are TGTGCCAGCGCCAAGGCGAGCTTGGCTGGCTACACCTTC.